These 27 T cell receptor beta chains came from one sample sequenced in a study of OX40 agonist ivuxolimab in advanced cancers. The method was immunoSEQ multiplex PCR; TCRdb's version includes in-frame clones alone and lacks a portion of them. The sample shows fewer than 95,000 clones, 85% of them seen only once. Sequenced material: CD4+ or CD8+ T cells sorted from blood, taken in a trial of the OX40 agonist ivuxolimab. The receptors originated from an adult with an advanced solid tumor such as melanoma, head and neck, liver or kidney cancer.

CDR3 region: CASSSQTGGTYEQYF. In DNA form, the CDR3 reads TGCGCCAGCAGCTCACAGACAGGGGGCACCTACGAGCAGTACTTC. V gene TRBV5-1 combines with J gene TRBJ2-7, with 10 bases that match TRBD1. The germline V gene has CDR1 SGHRS and CDR2 YFSETQ. V dropped 3 bases and J dropped 2; count of bases not matched to a gene: 5. The CDR3 covers 15 residues.

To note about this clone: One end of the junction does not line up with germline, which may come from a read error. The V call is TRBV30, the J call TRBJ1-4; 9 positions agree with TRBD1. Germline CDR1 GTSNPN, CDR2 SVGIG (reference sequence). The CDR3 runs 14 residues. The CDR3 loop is CAWSRGQGNGKLFF. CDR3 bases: TGTGCCTGGAGTAGGGGACAGGGAAATGGAAAACTGTTTTTT.

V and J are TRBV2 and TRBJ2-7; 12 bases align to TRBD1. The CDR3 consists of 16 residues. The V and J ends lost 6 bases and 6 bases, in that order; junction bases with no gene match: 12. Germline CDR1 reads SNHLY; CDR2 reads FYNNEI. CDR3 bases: TGTGCCAGCAGATGGGGGGCGGGACAGGGGGCTGGCGAGCAGTACTTC. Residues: CASRWGAGQGAGEQYF.

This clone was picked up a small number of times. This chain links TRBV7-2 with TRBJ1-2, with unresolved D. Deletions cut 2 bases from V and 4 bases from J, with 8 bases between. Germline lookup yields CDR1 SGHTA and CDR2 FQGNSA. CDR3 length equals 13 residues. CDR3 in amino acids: CASSLSEGYGYTF. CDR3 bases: TGTGCCAGCAGCTTATCAGAGGGCTATGGCTACACCTTC.

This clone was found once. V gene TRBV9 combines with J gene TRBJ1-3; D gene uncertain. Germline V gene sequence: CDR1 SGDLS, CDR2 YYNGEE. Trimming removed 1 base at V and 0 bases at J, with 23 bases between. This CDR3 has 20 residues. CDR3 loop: CASSVRAGRGYEGSGNTIYF. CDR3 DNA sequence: TGTGCCAGCAGCGTACGCGCGGGCAGAGGGTATGAAGGCTCTGGAAACACCATATATTTT.

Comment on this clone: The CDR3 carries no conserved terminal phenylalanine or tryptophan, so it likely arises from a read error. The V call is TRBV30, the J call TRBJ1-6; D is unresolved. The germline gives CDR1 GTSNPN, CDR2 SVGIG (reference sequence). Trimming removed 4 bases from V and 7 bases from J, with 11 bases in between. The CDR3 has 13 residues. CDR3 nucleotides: TGTGCCTGGACCAAAGGAGCCAATTCACCCCTCCACCTT. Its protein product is CAWTKGANSPLHL.

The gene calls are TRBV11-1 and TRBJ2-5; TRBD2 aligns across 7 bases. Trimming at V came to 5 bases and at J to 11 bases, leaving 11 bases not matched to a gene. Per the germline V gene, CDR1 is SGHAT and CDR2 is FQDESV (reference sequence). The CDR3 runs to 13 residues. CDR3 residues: CASSTGPPREQYF. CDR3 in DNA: TGTGCCAGCAGCACCGGGCCCCCGCGGGAGCAGTACTTC.

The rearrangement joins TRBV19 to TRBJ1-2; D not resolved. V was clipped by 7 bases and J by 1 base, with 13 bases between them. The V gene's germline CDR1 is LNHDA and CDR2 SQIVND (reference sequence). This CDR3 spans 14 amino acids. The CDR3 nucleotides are TGTGCCAGTACCGTCGACACGTTTAACTATGGCTACACCTTC. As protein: CASTVDTFNYGYTF.

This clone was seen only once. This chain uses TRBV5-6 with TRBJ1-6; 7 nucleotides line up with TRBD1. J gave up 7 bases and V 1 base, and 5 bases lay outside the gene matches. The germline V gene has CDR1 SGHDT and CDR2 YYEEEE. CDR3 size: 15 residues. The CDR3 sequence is CASSLLGGNNSPLHF. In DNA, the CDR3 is TGTGCCAGCAGCTTGTTAGGGGGCAACAATTCACCCCTCCACTTT.

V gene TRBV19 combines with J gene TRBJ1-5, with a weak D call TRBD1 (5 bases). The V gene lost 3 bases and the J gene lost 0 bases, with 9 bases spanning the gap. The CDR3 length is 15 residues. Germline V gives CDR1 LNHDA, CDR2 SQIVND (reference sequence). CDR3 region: CASSIRGYSNQPQHF. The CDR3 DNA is TGTGCCAGTAGTATTAGGGGATATAGCAATCAGCCCCAGCATTTT.

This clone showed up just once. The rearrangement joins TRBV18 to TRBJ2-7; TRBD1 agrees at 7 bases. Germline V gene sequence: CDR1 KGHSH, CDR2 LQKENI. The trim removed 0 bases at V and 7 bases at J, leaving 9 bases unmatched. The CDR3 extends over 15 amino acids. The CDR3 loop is CASSPPDRAGKEQYF. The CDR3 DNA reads TGTGCCAGCTCACCACCTGACAGGGCGGGTAAGGAGCAGTACTTC.

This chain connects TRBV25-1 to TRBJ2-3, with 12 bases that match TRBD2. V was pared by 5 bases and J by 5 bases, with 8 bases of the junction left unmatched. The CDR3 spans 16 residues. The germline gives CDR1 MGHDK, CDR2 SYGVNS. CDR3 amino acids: CASSKRLAGDVDTQYF. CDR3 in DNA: TGTGCCAGCAGTAAACGACTAGCGGGGGACGTAGATACGCAGTATTTT.

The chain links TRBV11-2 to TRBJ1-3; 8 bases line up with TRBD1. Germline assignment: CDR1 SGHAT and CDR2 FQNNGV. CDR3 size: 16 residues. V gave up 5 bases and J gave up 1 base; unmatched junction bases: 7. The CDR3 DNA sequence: TGTGCCAGCAGCGCACTGGGGACAGGTTCTGGAAACACCATATATTTT. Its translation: CASSALGTGSGNTIYF.

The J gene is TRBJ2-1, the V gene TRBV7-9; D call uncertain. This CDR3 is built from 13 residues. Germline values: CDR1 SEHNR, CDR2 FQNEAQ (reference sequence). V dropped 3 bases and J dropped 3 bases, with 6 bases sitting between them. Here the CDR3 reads CASSLSSYNEQFF. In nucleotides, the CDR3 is TGTGCCAGCAGCTTGTCAAGCTACAATGAGCAGTTCTTC. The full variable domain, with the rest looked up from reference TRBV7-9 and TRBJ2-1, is DTGVSQNPRHKITKRGQNVTFRCDPISEHNRLYWYRQTLGQGPEFLTYFQNEAQLEKSRLLSDRFSAERPKGSFSTLEIQRTEQGDSAMYLCASSLSSYNEQFFGPGTRLTVL.

This chain's CDR3 is CASSFPRLRSSGYTF. The CDR3 DNA reads TGTGCCAGCAGCTTTCCTCGACTGCGGAGTTCTGGCTACACCTTC. The V and J genes are TRBV7-9 and TRBJ1-2; D is unclear. Trimming took off 3 bases at V and 7 bases at J, with 18 bases between the two ends. The germline V gene encodes CDR1 SEHNR and CDR2 FQNEAQ (reference sequence). CDR3 length equals 15 residues.

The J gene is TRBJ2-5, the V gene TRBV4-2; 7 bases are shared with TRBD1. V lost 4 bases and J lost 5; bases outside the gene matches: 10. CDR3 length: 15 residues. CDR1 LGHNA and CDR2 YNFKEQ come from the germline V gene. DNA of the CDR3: TGTGCCAGCAGCCTTAGGGACAGCCTCAAGGAGACCCAGTACTTC. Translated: CASSLRDSLKETQYF.

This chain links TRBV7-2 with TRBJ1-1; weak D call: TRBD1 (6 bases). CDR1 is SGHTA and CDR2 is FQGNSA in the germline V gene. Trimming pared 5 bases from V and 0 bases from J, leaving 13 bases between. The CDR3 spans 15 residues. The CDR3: CASSGQQGMNTEAFF. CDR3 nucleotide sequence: TGTGCCAGCAGCGGCCAACAGGGCATGAACACTGAAGCTTTCTTT.

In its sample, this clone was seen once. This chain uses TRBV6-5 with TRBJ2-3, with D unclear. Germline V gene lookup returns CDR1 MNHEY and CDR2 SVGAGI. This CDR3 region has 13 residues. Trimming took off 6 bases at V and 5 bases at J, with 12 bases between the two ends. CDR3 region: CASRVTARDTQYF. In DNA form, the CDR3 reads TGTGCCAGCAGGGTTACGGCTCGAGATACGCAGTATTTT.

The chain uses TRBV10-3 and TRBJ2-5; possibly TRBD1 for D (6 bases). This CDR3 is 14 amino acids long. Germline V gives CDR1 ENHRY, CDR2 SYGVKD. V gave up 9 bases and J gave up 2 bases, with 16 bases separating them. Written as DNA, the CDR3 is TGTGCCATAAGACCGGGACAAGGTCAAGAGACCCAGTACTTC. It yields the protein CAIRPGQGQETQYF.

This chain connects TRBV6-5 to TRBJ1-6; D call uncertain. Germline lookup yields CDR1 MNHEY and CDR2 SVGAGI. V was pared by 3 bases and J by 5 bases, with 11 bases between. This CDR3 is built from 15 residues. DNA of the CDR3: TGTGCCAGCAGTTATTCCTGGGCAGATAATTCACCCCTCCACTTT. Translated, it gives CASSYSWADNSPLHF.

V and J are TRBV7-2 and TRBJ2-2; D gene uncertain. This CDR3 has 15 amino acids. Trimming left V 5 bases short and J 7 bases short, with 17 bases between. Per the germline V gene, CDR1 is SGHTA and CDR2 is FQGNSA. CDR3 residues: CASSPWVSRSGELFF. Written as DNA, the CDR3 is TGTGCCAGCAGCCCTTGGGTCAGCCGGAGCGGGGAGCTGTTTTTT. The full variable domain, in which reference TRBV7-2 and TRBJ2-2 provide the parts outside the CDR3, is GAGVSQSPSNKVTEKGKDVELRCDPISGHTALYWYRQSLGQGLEFLIYFQGNSAPDKSGLPSDRFSAERTGGSVSTLTIQRTQQEDSAVYLCASSPWVSRSGELFFGEGSRLTVL.

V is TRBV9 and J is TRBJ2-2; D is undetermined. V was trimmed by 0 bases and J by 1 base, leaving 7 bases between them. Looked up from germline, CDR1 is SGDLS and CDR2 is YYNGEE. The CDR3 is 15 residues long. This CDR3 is CASSVAVLNTGELFF. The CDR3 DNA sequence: TGTGCCAGCAGCGTAGCCGTGTTGAACACCGGGGAGCTGTTTTTT.

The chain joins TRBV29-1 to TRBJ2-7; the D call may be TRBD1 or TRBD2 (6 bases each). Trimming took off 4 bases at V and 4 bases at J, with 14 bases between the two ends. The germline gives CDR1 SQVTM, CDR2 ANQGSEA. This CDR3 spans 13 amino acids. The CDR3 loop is CSVAGAPLYEQYF. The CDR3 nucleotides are TGCAGCGTTGCGGGGGCCCCACTTTACGAGCAGTACTTC.

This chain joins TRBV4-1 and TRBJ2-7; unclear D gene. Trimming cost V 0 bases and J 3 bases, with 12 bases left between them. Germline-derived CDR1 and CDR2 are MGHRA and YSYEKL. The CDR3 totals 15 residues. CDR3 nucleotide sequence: TGCGCCAGCAGCCAAGATCCCCTGGACCGCTACGAGCAGTACTTC. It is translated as CASSQDPLDRYEQYF.

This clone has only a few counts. The CDR3 loop reads CASSPEVQGGAFF. The CDR3 DNA is TGTGCCAGCTCACCGGAGGTACAGGGAGGTGCTTTCTTT. The chain links TRBV18 to TRBJ1-1, with a tentative D call TRBD1 (6 bases). The length of the CDR3 is 13 residues. Germline V gives CDR1 KGHSH, CDR2 LQKENI. V dropped 3 bases and J dropped 11 bases, with 16 bases sitting between them.

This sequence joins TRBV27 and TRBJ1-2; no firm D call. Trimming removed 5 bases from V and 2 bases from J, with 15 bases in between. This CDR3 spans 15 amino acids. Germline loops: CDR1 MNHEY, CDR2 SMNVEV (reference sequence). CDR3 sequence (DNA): TGTGCCAGCAGTCCTCGCCGGGGTGAAAACTATGGCTACACCTTC. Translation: CASSPRRGENYGYTF.

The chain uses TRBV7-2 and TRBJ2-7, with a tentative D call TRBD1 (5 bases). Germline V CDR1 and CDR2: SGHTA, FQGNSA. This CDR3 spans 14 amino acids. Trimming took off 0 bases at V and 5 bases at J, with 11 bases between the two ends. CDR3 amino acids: CASSLALQAHEQYF. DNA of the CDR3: TGTGCCAGCAGCTTAGCGCTACAGGCCCACGAGCAGTACTTC.